Following are 18 T cell receptor beta chains from one sample sequenced in a study of shared clonotypes between healthy human individuals. The repertoire was sequenced with immunoSEQ multiplex PCR; TCRdb's copy has only in-frame clones and lacks some. Here the sample spans 600,000 to 750,000 clones, about three quarters being singletons. Specimen: memory CD4+ T cells sorted from blood. Subset described: CD45RA-negative fraction. All receptors come from a woman in her 30s in good health.

With respect to this clone: Other nucleotide sequences from this sample produce the same CDR3. The rearrangement joins TRBV5-1 to TRBJ2-2; D unclear. Germline V gene lookup returns CDR1 SGHRS and CDR2 YFSETQ. The CDR3 length is 14 residues. Deletions cut 1 base from V and 1 base from J, with 5 bases between. The CDR3 DNA is TGCGCCAGCAGCTTGACGGGGAACACCGGGGAGCTGTTTTTT. It specifies CASSLTGNTGELFF.

The genes are TRBV28 and TRBJ1-5, with 7 bases matching TRBD1. After removal of 9 bases from V and 7 bases from J, the junction contained 15 bases not matched to a gene. This CDR3 is 15 amino acids long. Germline loops: CDR1 MDHEN, CDR2 SYDVKM. CDR3 sequence reads: CASYSPGTVGQPQHF. For the CDR3, the DNA is TGTGCCAGTTACTCTCCCGGGACAGTCGGCCAGCCCCAGCATTTT.

The rearrangement joins TRBV11-1 to TRBJ2-6; D is possibly TRBD1 or TRBD2 (5 bases each). Germline values: CDR1 SGHAT, CDR2 FQDESV (reference sequence). The CDR3 consists of 16 residues. The V end was cut by 5 bases, the J end by 0 bases, with 11 bases between. The CDR3 region is CASSRDRPSGANVLTF. The DNA for the CDR3 is TGTGCCAGCAGCAGGGACCGCCCCTCTGGGGCCAACGTCCTGACTTTC.

The chain joins TRBV6-1 to TRBJ2-2; D call uncertain. In germline, CDR1 is MNHNS, CDR2 SASEGT. The CDR3 length is 16 residues. V dropped 1 base and J dropped 1 base, with 10 bases sitting between them. CDR3 protein: CASSEVNRENTGELFF. DNA of the CDR3: TGTGCCAGCAGTGAAGTAAATAGGGAGAACACCGGGGAGCTGTTTTTT.

The CDR3, as DNA: TGTGCCAGCAGTCTAAGCGGGAATACGCAGTATTTT. Its protein is CASSLSGNTQYF. The rearrangement uses TRBV11-2 and TRBJ2-3; 7 bases map to TRBD2. This CDR3 region has 12 residues. V dropped 6 bases and J dropped 7; count of bases not matched to a gene: 4. Germline values: CDR1 SGHAT, CDR2 FQNNGV. Full variable domain (rest looked up from reference TRBV11-2 and TRBJ2-3): EAGVAQSPRYKIIEKRQSVAFWCNPISGHATLYWYQQILGQGPKLLIQFQNNGVVDDSQLPKDRFSAERLKGVDSTLKIQPAKLEDSAVYLCASSLSGNTQYFGPGTRLTVL.

This clone was seen more than once but under ten times. The V call is TRBV6-5, the J call TRBJ2-1, with TRBD2 matching over 12 bases. The V gene's germline CDR1 is MNHEY and CDR2 SVGAGI. There are 16 residues in the CDR3. The J segment lost 5 bases and the V segment lost 2 bases, leaving 4 bases of the junction unmatched. The CDR3 loop reads CASSYPRTSGNNEQFF. DNA for the CDR3: TGTGCCAGCAGTTACCCCAGGACTAGCGGGAACAATGAGCAGTTCTTC.

The J gene is TRBJ2-7, the V gene TRBV11-2; TRBD1 aligns across 7 bases. This CDR3 region has 16 residues. From germline, CDR1 is SGHAT and CDR2 FQNNGV. V was clipped by 5 bases and J by 4 bases; unmatched bases: 14. Here the CDR3 reads CASSRRGTESTYEQYF. CDR3 sequence (DNA): TGTGCCAGCAGCCGTAGGGGGACAGAATCAACGTACGAGCAGTACTTC.

The rearrangement joins TRBV29-1 to TRBJ2-7; D may be TRBD2 (6 bases). V gave up 8 bases and J gave up 3 bases, with 14 bases separating them. The CDR3 spans 12 residues. The germline gives CDR1 SQVTM, CDR2 ANQGSEA. CDR3: CSFLTSGYEQYF. The CDR3 bases are TGCAGCTTCCTGACTAGTGGCTACGAGCAGTACTTC.

This clone was recorded at least ten times. This chain joins TRBV28 and TRBJ2-2; 8 nucleotides agree with TRBD2. The CDR3 runs 16 residues. After removal of 6 bases from V and 10 bases from J, the junction contained 16 bases not matched to a gene. Germline CDR1 MDHEN, CDR2 SYDVKM. CDR3 loop: CASRTLAAENYEELFF. CDR3 DNA sequence: TGTGCCAGCAGAACACTAGCGGCAGAGAACTATGAGGAGCTGTTTTTT.

In this sample, this clone turned up a few times. This chain joins TRBV6-4 and TRBJ1-5; the D gene is possibly TRBD1 (5 bases). The CDR3 runs 13 residues. V was pared by 4 bases and J by 6 bases, with 10 bases between. The germline V gene encodes CDR1 MRHNA and CDR2 SNTAGT. CDR3 in amino acids: CASSVQGGQPQHF. The CDR3 DNA reads as TGTGCCAGCAGTGTCCAGGGAGGTCAGCCCCAGCATTTT.

The chain joins TRBV7-9 to TRBJ2-7; D is unclear. The germline gives CDR1 SEHNR, CDR2 FQNEAQ (reference sequence). Trimming removed 1 base from V and 0 bases from J, with 7 bases in between. This CDR3 has 14 amino acids. CDR3: CASSLGHGSYEQYF. In DNA form, the CDR3 reads TGTGCCAGCAGCTTAGGGCACGGCTCCTACGAGCAGTACTTC.

J is TRBJ2-6 and V is TRBV4-2; 8 nucleotides align to TRBD1. Germline V gene data show CDR1 as LGHNA and CDR2 as YNFKEQ. With 1 base clipped from V and 0 bases from J, the junction kept 5 bases outside the gene matches. The CDR3 is 18 amino acids. CDR3 loop: CASSQGTGSASGANVLTF. Written as DNA, the CDR3 is TGTGCCAGCAGCCAAGGGACAGGGTCAGCCTCTGGGGCCAACGTCCTGACTTTC.

J is TRBJ2-5 and V is TRBV29-1; 7 nucleotides match TRBD1. CDR3 size: 12 residues. V gave up 7 bases and J gave up 5 bases; unmatched junction bases: 7. The germline CDR1 and CDR2 sequences are SQVTM and ANQGSEA. CDR3 DNA: TGCAGCGCCCGACAGGGTGGCGAGACCCAGTACTTC. This codes for CSARQGGETQYF.

CDR3 DNA sequence: TGTGCCAGCACCGCGGGACACCAAGTTGAAAAACTGTTTTTT. It encodes CASTAGHQVEKLFF. The chain is built from TRBV11-2 and TRBJ1-4; maybe TRBD1 (6 bases). V lost 7 bases, J lost 7 bases, and 16 bases lay in between. CDR1 and CDR2 (germline): SGHAT, FQNNGV. This CDR3 is built from 14 residues.

The V and J genes are TRBV19 and TRBJ1-5, with a possible D match to TRBD1 (5 bases). This CDR3 region has 17 residues. Germline V lookup: CDR1 LNHDA, CDR2 SQIVND (reference sequence). The V gene lost 6 bases and the J gene lost 3 bases, with 21 bases spanning the gap. CDR3: CASRFEAGQGFNQPQHF. CDR3 nucleotides: TGTGCCAGTAGATTTGAGGCGGGCCAGGGATTCAATCAGCCCCAGCATTTT.

J is TRBJ1-2 and V is TRBV28; 7 bases agree with TRBD1. The germline gives CDR1 MDHEN, CDR2 SYDVKM. The V segment lost 6 bases and the J segment 8 bases; nucleotides outside the gene matches: 6. The CDR3 has 12 residues. The CDR3 nucleotides are TGTGCCAGCAGCGCACAGGGGCTCGGCTACACCTTC. It translates to CASSAQGLGYTF.

V gene TRBV15 combines with J gene TRBJ2-7, with TRBD2 identical over 11 bases. With V trimmed by 1 base and J by 3 bases, 5 bases remained unmatched. Germline-derived CDR1 and CDR2 are LNHNV and YYDKDF (reference sequence). This CDR3 region has 16 residues. The DNA of the CDR3 is TGTGCCACCAGCAGAGGACTAGCGGGACATCTCTACGAGCAGTACTTC. The encoded protein is CATSRGLAGHLYEQYF.

Points on this clone: Within the sample, other DNA sequences also encode this same CDR3. The chain employs TRBV20-1 and TRBJ2-7; no reliable D call. Trimming pared 3 bases from V and 4 bases from J, leaving 7 bases between. The CDR3 sequence is 11 residues long. Germline loops: CDR1 DFQATT, CDR2 SNEGSKA (reference sequence). CDR3: CSASATYEQYF. The DNA for the CDR3 is TGCAGTGCTAGCGCAACGTACGAGCAGTACTTC.